The sequence of this T cell receptor beta chain was determined in a study of beta chain features in type 1 diabetes. This clone was seen a few times. Trimming left V 5 bases short and J 7 bases short, with 21 bases between. This CDR3 spans 16 amino acids. Looked up from germline, CDR1 is LNHNV and CDR2 is YYDKDF (reference sequence). The investigators reverse transcribed all of the isolated RNA, so they sequenced expressed TCRB transcripts. Profiling relied on immunoSEQ multiplex PCR, and the TCRdb table lists in-frame clones only, not all of them. The sample yields 350,000 to 400,000 clones, roughly 16% seen once.

This clonotype was sampled from a woman between 18 and 29 years old in good health. Source material: naive CD4+ T cells from blood. The J gene is TRBJ1-5, the V gene TRBV15; weak D call: TRBD1 (5 bases). CDR3 nucleotides: TGTGCCACCAGCCCGGCAAGGGGCGGGGGTGGACAGCCCCAGCATTTT. Protein product: CATSPARGGGGQPQHF.